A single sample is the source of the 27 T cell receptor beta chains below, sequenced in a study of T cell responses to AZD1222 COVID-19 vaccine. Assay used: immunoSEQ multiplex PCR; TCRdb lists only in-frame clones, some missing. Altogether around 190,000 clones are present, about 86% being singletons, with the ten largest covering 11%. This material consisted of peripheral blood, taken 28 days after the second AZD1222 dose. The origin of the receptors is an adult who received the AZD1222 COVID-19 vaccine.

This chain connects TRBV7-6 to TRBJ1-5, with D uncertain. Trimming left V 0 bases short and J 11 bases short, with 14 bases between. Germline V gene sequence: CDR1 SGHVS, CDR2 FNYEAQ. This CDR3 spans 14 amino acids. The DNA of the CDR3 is TGTGCCAGCAGCTTAGCGCGGACCCGAGGTACCCAGCATTTT. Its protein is CASSLARTRGTQHF.

CDR3 residues: CASSQRVSNYGYTF. The DNA for the CDR3 is TGTGCCAGCAGCCAGAGGGTCTCTAACTATGGCTACACCTTC. This chain joins TRBV5-8 and TRBJ1-2; D remains unclear. CDR3 length: 14 amino acids. Germline V gene data show CDR1 as SGHTS and CDR2 as YDEGEE. With 4 bases removed from V and 0 bases from J, the gap between germline ends came to 10 bases.

As DNA, the CDR3 is TGTGCCAGCGGAAGGGGTGATTCTATCGGGGCTTTCTTT. This gives the protein CASGRGDSIGAFF. V is TRBV28 and J is TRBJ1-1; D is possibly TRBD1 (5 bases). V was clipped by 8 bases and J by 11 bases, with 21 bases between them. Germline V CDR1 and CDR2: MDHEN, SYDVKM. This CDR3 has 13 amino acids.

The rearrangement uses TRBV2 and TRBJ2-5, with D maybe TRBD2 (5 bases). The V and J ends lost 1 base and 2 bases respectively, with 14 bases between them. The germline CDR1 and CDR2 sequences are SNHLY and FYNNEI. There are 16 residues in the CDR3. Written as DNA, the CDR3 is TGTGCCAGCAGTGAAGAGGACTCCCGGGGTCAAGAGACCCAGTACTTC. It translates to CASSEEDSRGQETQYF. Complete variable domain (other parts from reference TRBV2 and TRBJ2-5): EPEVTQTPSHQVTQMGQEVILRCVPISNHLYFYWYRQILGQKVEFLVSFYNNEISEKSEIFDDQFSVERPDGSNFTLKIRSTKLEDSAMYFCASSEEDSRGQETQYFGPGTRLLVL.

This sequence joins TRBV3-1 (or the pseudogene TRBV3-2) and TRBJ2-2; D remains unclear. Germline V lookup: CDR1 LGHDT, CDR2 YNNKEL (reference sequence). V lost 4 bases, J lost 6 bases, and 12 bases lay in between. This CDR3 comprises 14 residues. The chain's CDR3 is CASSPRSVAGELFF. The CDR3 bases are TGTGCCAGCAGCCCCCGTTCTGTCGCCGGGGAGCTGTTTTTT.

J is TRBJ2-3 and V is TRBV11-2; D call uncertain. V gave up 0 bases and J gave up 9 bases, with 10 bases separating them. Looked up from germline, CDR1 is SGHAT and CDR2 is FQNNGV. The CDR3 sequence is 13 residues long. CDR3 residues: CASSLEGMGTQYF. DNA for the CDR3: TGTGCCAGCAGCTTAGAGGGGATGGGGACGCAGTATTTT. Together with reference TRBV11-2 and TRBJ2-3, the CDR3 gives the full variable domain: EAGVAQSPRYKIIEKRQSVAFWCNPISGHATLYWYQQILGQGPKLLIQFQNNGVVDDSQLPKDRFSAERLKGVDSTLKIQPAKLEDSAVYLCASSLEGMGTQYFGPGTRLTVL.

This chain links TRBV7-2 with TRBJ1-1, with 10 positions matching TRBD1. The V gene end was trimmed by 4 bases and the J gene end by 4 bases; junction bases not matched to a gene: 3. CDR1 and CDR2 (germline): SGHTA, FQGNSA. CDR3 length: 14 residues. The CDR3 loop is CASSSRQGATEAFF. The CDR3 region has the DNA TGTGCCAGCAGCTCACGACAGGGGGCCACTGAAGCTTTCTTT.

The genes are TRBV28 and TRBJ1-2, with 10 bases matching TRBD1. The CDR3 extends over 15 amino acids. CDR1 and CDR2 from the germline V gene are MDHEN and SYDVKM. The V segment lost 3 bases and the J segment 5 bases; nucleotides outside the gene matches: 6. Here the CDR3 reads CASSFRDRGLYGYTF. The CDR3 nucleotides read TGTGCCAGCAGTTTTAGGGACAGGGGCCTATATGGCTACACCTTC.

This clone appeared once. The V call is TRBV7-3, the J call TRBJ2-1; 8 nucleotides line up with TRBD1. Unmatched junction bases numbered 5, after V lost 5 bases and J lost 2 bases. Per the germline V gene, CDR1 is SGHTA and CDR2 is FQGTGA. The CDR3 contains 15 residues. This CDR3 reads CASSLGQGAYNEQFF. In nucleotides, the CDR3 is TGTGCCAGCAGCCTAGGACAGGGAGCCTACAATGAGCAGTTCTTC.

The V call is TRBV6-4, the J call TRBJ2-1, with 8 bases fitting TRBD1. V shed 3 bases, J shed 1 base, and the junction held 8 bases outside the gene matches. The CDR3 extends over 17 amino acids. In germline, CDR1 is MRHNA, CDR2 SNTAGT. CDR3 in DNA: TGTGCCAGCAGTGAATATGGACAGGGAGCATCCTACAATGAGCAGTTCTTC. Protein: CASSEYGQGASYNEQFF.

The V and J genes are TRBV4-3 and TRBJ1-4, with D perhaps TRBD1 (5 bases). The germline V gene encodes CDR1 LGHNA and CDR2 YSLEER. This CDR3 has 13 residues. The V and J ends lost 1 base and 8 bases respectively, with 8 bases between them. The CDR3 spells CASSQGGSEKLFF. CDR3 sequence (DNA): TGCGCCAGCAGCCAAGGGGGGTCGGAAAAACTGTTTTTT.

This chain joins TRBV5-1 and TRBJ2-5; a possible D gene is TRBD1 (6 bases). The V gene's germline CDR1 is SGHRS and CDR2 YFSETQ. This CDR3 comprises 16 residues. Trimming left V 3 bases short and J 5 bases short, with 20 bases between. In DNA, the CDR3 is TGCGCCAGCAGCTCTTTCCCGGGCAGGGGAACGGAGACCCAGTACTTC. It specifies CASSSFPGRGTETQYF.

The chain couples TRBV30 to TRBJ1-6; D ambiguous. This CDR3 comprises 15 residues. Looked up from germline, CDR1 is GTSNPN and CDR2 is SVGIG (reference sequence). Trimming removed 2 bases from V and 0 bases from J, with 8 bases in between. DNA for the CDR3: TGTGCCTGGAGTCGGGTGAGCTCCTATAATTCACCCCTCCACTTT. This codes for CAWSRVSSYNSPLHF. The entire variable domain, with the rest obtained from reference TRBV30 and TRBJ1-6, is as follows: SQTIHQWPATLVQPVGSPLSLECTVEGTSNPNLYWYRQAAGRGLQLLFYSVGIGQISSEVPQNLSASRPQDRQFILSSKKLLLSDSGFYLCAWSRVSSYNSPLHFGNGTRLTVT.

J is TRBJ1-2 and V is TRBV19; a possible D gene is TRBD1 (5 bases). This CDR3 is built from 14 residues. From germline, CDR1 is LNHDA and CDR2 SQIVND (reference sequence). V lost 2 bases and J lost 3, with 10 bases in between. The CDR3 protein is CASSIQGRDYGYTF. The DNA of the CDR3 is TGTGCCAGTAGTATACAGGGCCGAGACTATGGCTACACCTTC. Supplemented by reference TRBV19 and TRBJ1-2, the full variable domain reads DGGITQSPKYLFRKEGQNVTLSCEQNLNHDAMYWYRQDPGQGLRLIYYSQIVNDFQKGDIAEGYSVSREKKESFPLTVTSAQKNPTAFYLCASSIQGRDYGYTFGSGTRLTVV.

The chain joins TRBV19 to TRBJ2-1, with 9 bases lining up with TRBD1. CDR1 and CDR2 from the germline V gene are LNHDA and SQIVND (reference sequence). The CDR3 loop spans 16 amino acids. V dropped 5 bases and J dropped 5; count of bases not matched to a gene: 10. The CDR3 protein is CASSRDRDRVNNEQFF. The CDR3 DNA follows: TGTGCCAGTAGTCGTGACCGGGACAGGGTAAACAATGAGCAGTTCTTC.

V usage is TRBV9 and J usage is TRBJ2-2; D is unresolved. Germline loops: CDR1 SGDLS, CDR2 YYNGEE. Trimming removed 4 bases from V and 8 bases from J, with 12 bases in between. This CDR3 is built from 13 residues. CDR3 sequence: CASSPDPSGELFF. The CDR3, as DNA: TGTGCCAGCAGCCCAGACCCCAGTGGGGAGCTGTTTTTT.

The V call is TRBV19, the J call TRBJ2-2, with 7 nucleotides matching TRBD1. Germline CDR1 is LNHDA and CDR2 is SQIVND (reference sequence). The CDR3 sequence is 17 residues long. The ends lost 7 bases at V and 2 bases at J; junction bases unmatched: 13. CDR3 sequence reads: CASKRTGAGFNTGELFF. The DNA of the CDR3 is TGTGCCAGTAAACGGACAGGAGCAGGATTCAACACCGGGGAGCTGTTTTTT.

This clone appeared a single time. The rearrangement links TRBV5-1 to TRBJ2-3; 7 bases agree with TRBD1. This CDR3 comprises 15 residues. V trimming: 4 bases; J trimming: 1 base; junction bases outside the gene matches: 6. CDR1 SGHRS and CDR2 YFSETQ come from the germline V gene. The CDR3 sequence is CASSQGVSGTDTQYF. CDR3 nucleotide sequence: TGCGCCAGCAGCCAGGGGGTATCGGGCACAGATACGCAGTATTTT.

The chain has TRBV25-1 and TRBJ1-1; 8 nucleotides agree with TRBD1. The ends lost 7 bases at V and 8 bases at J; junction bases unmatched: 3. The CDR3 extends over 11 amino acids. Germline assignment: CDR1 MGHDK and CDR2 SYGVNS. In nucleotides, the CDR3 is TGTGCCAGCACCGGGACAGGAGAAGCTTTCTTT. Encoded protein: CASTGTGEAFF.

Here the CDR3 reads CASSPTGGTDTQYF. The DNA for the CDR3 is TGTGCCAGCAGTCCTACAGGGGGCACAGATACGCAGTATTTT. V usage is TRBV7-3 and J usage is TRBJ2-3; 7 nucleotides align to TRBD1. V trimming: 6 bases; J trimming: 1 base; junction bases outside the gene matches: 4. CDR3 length: 14 residues. Germline V lookup: CDR1 SGHTA, CDR2 FQGTGA.

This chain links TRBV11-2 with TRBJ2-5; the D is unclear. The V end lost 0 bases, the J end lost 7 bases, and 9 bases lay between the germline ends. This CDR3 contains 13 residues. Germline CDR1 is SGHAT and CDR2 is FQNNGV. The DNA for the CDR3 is TGTGCCAGCAGCTTAGACCCCCCTGGGACCCAGTACTTC. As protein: CASSLDPPGTQYF.

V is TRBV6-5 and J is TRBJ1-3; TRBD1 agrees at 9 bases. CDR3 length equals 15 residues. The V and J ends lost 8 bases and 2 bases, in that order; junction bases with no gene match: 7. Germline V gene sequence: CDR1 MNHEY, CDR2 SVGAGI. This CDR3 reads CASGPTGGPGNTIYF. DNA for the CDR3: TGTGCCAGCGGTCCGACAGGGGGGCCTGGAAACACCATATATTTT.

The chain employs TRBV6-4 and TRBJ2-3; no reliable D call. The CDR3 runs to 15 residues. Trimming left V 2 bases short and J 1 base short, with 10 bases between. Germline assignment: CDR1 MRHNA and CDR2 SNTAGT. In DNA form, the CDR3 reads TGTGCCAGCAGTGACCGGCCGGCGCGCACAGATACGCAGTATTTT. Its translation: CASSDRPARTDTQYF.

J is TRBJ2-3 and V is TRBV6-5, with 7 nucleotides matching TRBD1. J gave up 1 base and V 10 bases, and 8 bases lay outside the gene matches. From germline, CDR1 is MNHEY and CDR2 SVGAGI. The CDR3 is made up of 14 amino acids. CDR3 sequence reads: CATTGQAGTDTQYF. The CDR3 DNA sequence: TGTGCCACAACTGGACAGGCGGGCACAGATACGCAGTATTTT.

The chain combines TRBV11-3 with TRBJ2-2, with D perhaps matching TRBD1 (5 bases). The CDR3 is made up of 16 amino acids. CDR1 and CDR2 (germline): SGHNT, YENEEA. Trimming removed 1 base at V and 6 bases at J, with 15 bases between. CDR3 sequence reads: CASSLGSQGPAGELFF. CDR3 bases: TGTGCCAGCAGCTTAGGAAGCCAGGGTCCGGCCGGGGAGCTGTTTTTT.

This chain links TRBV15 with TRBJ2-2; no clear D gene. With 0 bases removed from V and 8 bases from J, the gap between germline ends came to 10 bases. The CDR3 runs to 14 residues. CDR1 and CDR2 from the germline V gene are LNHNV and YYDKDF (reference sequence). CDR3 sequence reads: CATSRDRWGGELFF. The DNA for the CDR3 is TGTGCCACCAGCAGAGATCGATGGGGTGGGGAGCTGTTTTTT. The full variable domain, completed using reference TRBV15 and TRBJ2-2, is DAMVIQNPRYQVTQFGKPVTLSCSQTLNHNVMYWYQQKSSQAPKLLFHYYDKDFNNEADTPDNFQSRRPNTSFCFLDIRSPGLGDTAMYLCATSRDRWGGELFFGEGSRLTVL.

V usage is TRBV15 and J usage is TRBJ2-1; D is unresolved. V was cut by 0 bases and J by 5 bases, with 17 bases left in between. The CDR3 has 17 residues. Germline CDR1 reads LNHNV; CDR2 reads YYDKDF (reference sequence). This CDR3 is CATSRDLLGGGNNEQFF. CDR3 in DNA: TGTGCCACCAGCAGAGATTTGTTGGGCGGCGGAAACAATGAGCAGTTCTTC.